Given below is one TCR beta chain in context. Its antigen is unknown. The data originate from a study of Ad26.COV2.S vaccination and SARS-CoV-2 variants. Study-wide context: Among those in the COV1001 Ad26.COV2.S trial arm was the donor. Participants got Ad26.COV2.S intramuscularly, once or twice 56 days apart.

Profiled with immunoSEQ multiplex PCR; TCRdb holds only in-frame clones, not every one. The sample includes some 460,000 clones, about nine tenths of them seen just once. Study-level findings and limits: Substantial post-vaccination breadth of spike-specific CD8+ and CD4+ T cell responses was reported. Vaccinees and placebo recipients showed similar non-spike TCR breadth.

Treatment meaning: about 20 received Ad26.COV2.S at low or high dose, single or two shots; 5 received placebo; per-sample allocation not given. Samples were taken on day 63 after the first vaccine or placebo injection. Specimen: peripheral blood, collected in a trial of Ad26.COV2.S vaccine versus placebo. The sequence was collected from a person between 18 and 59 years old who received the Ad26.COV2.S COVID-19 vaccine or a placebo.

The CDR3 protein is CASSSGQGMIEQYF. The CDR3 region has the DNA TGCGCCAGCAGCTCTGGACAGGGAATGATCGAGCAGTACTTC. This chain joins TRBV5-1 and TRBJ2-7, with 8 bases that match TRBD1. The CDR3 is 14 residues long. Germline CDR1 and CDR2: SGHRS and YFSETQ. V shed 3 bases and J 6 bases; nucleotides not matched to a gene: 8.